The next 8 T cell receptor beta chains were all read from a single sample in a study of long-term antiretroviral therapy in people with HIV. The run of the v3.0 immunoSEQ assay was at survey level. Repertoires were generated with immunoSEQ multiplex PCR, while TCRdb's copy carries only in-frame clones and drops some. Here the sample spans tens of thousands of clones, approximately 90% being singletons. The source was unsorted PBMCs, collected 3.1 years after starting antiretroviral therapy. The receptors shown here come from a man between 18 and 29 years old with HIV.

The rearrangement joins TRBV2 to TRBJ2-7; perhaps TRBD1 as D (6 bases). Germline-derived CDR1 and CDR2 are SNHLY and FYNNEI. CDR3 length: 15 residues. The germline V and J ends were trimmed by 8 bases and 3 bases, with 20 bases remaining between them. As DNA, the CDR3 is TGTGCCAGCGGGGGCGAGACAGGCAGTGGCTACGAGCAGTACTTC. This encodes CASGGETGSGYEQYF.

The CDR3 DNA reads as TGCGCCAGCAGGCCTCTCGGGTCCTCCTACGAGCAGTACTTC. This encodes CASRPLGSSYEQYF. The chain links TRBV5-1 to TRBJ2-7; D not certain. The V end lost 5 bases, the J end lost 0 bases, and 12 bases lay between the germline ends. The germline CDR1 and CDR2 sequences are SGHRS and YFSETQ. The CDR3 covers 14 residues.

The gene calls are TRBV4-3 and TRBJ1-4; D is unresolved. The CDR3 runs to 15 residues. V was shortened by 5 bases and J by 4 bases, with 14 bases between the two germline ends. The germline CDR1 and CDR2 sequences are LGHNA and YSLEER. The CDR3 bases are TGCGCCAGCAGCATTAATTTGGGAAGTAATGAAAAACTGTTTTTT. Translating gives CASSINLGSNEKLFF.

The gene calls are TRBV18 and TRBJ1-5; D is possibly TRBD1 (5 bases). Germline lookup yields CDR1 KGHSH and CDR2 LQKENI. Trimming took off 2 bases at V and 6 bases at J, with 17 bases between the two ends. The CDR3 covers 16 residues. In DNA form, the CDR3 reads TGTGCCAGCTCACCAATAGCACAGGTGGGCGGTCAGCCCCAGCATTTT. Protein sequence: CASSPIAQVGGQPQHF.

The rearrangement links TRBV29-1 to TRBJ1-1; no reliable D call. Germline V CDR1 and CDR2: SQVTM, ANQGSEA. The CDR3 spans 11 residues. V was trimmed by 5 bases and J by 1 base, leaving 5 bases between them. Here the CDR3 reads CSVHQNTEAFF. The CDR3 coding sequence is TGCAGCGTTCACCAGAACACTGAAGCTTTCTTT.

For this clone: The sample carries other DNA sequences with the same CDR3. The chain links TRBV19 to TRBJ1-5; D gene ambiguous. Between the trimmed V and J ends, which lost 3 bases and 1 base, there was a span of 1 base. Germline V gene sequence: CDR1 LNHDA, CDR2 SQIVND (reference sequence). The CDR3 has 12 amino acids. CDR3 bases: TGTGCCAGTAGTATGAGCAATCAGCCCCAGCATTTT. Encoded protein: CASSMSNQPQHF.

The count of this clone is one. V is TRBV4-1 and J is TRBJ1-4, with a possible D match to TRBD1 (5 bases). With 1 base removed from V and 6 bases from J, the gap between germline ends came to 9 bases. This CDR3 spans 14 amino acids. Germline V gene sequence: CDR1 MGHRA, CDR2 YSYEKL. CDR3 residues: CASSQGGKDEKLFF. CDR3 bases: TGCGCCAGCAGCCAAGGGGGGAAGGATGAAAAACTGTTTTTT.

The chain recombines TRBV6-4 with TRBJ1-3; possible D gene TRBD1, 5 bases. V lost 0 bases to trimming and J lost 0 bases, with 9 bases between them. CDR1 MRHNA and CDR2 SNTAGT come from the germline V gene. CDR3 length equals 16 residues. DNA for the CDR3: TGTGCCAGCAGTGACTCGAGGGGAACCTCTGGAAACACCATATATTTT. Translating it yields CASSDSRGTSGNTIYF.